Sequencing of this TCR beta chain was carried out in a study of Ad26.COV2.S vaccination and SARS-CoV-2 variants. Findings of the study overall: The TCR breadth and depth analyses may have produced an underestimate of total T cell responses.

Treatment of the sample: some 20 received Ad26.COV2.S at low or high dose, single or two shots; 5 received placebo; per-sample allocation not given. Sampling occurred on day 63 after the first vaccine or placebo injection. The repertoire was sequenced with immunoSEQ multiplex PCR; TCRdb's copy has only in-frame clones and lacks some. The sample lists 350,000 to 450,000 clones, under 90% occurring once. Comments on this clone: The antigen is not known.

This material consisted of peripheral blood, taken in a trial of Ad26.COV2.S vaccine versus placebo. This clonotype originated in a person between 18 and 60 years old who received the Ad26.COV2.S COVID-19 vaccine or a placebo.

The CDR3 is CASSGQRETGELFF. The CDR3 nucleotides read TGTGCCAGCAGTGGCCAGCGGGAGACCGGGGAGCTGTTTTTT. This chain joins TRBV2 and TRBJ2-2, with TRBD2 matching 8 bases. CDR1 is SNHLY, CDR2 FYNNEI, per germline. V lost 4 bases to trimming and J lost 5 bases; unmatched junction nucleotides: 3. This CDR3 has 14 residues.